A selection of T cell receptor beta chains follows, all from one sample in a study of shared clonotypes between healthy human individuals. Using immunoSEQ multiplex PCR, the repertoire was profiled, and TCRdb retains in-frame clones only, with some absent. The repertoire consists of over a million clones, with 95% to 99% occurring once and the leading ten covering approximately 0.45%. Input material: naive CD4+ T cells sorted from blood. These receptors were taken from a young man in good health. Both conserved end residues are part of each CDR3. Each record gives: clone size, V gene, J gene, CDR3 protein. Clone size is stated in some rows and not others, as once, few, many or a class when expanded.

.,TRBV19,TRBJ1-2,CASSKNRDGANYGYTF
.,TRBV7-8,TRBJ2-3,CASRDDRGADTQYF
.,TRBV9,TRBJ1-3,CASSQRNSGNTIYF
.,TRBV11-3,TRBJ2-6,CASSPGQGATGANVLTF
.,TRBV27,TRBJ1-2,CASSLTGQFNYGYTF
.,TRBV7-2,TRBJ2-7,CASSGEVGANEQYF
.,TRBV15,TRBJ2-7,CATSRSPGDSSDEQYF
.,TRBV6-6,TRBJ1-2,CASSLTRGTENYGYTF
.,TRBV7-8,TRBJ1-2,CASSLMAALTNYGYTF
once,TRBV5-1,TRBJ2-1,CASRVGASGVSYNEQFF
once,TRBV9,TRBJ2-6,CASSAPRDRGRDGANVLTF
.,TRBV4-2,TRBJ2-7,CASSQDRSYSYEQYF
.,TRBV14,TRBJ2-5,CASSQRFSRGRETQYF
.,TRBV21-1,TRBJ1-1,CASSYRTAPRSPNNESCHTEAFF
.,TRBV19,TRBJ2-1,CASSMGAGGLNEQFF
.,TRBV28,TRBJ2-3,CASSYPTRRSGRGTDTQYF
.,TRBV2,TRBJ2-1,CASSRGQGTISEQFF
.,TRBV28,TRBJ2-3,CASSFHQADTQYF
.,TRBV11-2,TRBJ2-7,CASSLDLVVGAIEQYF
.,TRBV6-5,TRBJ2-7,CASSYSGLATYEQYF
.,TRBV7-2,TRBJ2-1,CASSKEVYNEQFF
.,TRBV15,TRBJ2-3,CATSRGGRESTDTQYF
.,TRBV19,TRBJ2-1,CASSIADFGRGEFF
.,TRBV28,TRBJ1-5,CASSRGGAQHF
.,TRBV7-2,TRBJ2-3,CASSPRGVPGGSDTQYF
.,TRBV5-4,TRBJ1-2,CASSADRGQRAGYTF
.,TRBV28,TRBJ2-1,CASSSPYTSGGTYNEQFF
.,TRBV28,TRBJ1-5,CASSSVQGQPQHF
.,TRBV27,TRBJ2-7,CASSSGQGSYEQYF
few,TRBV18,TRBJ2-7,CASSPGTSGNYEQYF
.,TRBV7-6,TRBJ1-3,CASSLATGGNTIYF
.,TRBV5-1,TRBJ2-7,CASSTNPGQNYEQYF
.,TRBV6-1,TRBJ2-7,CASSDFLAGGSEQYF
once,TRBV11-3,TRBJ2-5,CASSLDIQETQYF
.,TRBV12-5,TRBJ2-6,CASGLVLGQGAGANVLTF
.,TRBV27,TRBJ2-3,CASSKGDTDTQYF
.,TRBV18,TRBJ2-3,CASSPATQTRTDTQYF
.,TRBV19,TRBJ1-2,CASSKDGFYGYTF
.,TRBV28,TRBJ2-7,CASSLRGKAYEQYF